One sample yielded the 26 T cell receptor beta chains listed below, sequenced in a study of human T cells and chemical hapten exposure. Time point given: patch test 1, 2 weeks after DPC sensitization. Treatment meaning: therapeutic diphenylcyclopropenone sensitization with weekly scalp DPC. TCRdb redid the calling of the RACE reads with MiXCR, one entry per CDR3 protein. The table records about 74,000 distinct CDR3 sequences, approximately 29% of them present only once. This specimen was whole blood, taken in connection with sensitization to the hapten diphenylcyclopropenone (DPC). These receptors came from a man aged 35-49 years with alopecia areata. Some clones in this sample may be carry-over from other donors' samples.

This clonotype has just a few counts. This chain links TRBV30 with TRBJ1-6; possibly TRBD1 for D (5 bases). The CDR3 spans 13 residues. CDR1 is GTSNPN and CDR2 is SVGIG in the germline V gene (reference sequence). V was shortened by 3 bases and J by 5 bases, with 8 bases between the two germline ends. Here the CDR3 DNA reads TGTGCCTGGAGGACAGAAAATAATTCACCCCTCCACTTT. Its translation: CAWRTENNSPLHF. Full variable domain (outside the CDR3, taken from reference TRBV30 and TRBJ1-6): SQTIHQWPATLVQPVGSPLSLECTVEGTSNPNLYWYRQAAGRGLQLLFYSVGIGQISSEVPQNLSASRPQDRQFILSSKKLLLSDSGFYLCAWRTENNSPLHFGNGTRLTVT.

The chain carries TRBV6-5 and TRBJ2-2, with 9 bases aligning to TRBD2. The CDR3 is 14 residues long. With 8 bases clipped from V and 0 bases from J, the junction kept 1 base outside the gene matches. Per the germline V gene, CDR1 is MNHEY and CDR2 is SVGAGI. CDR3 in amino acids: CASSSGTNTGELFF. CDR3 DNA: TGTGCCAGCTCTAGCGGGACGAACACCGGGGAGCTGTTTTTT.

V is TRBV3-1 and J is TRBJ2-1, with 13 bases identical to TRBD2. J gave up 7 bases and V 3 bases, and 9 bases lay outside the gene matches. CDR3 size: 17 residues. CDR1 is LGHDT, CDR2 YNNKEL, per germline (reference sequence). The CDR3 reads CASSHTLAGGPRNEQFF. The CDR3 bases are TGTGCCAGCAGCCATACACTAGCGGGAGGGCCGAGGAATGAGCAGTTCTTC.

The chain couples TRBV11-2 to TRBJ2-7; D is possibly TRBD1 (6 bases). Germline V CDR1 and CDR2: SGHAT, FQNNGV. This CDR3 comprises 15 residues. The germline V and J ends were trimmed by 3 bases and 7 bases, with 19 bases remaining between them. CDR3: CASSFNYDRIYEQYF. The CDR3 bases are TGTGCCAGCAGCTTCAATTACGACAGGATCTATGAGCAGTACTTC.

This clonotype was observed a few times. The rearrangement uses TRBV6-5 and TRBJ2-5, with D perhaps matching TRBD2 (5 bases). Between the trimmed V and J ends, which lost 8 bases and 4 bases, there was a span of 17 bases. This CDR3 comprises 14 residues. The V gene's germline CDR1 is MNHEY and CDR2 SVGAGI. The CDR3 nucleotides are TGTGCCAGCGTGCGGAGTCTCGGAGGAGAGACCCAGTACTTC. Translating it yields CASVRSLGGETQYF.

This clonotype was picked up a small number of times. The V gene is TRBV25-1, the J gene TRBJ2-3; D perhaps matches TRBD1 (5 bases). CDR1 and CDR2 from the germline V gene are MGHDK and SYGVNS. The CDR3 extends over 16 amino acids. V shed 1 base and J shed 3 bases, with 14 bases lying between them. In nucleotides, the CDR3 is TGTGCCAGCAGTGAATCGTCGGCAGGGTGGACAGATACGCAGTATTTT. It yields the protein CASSESSAGWTDTQYF.

This sequence joins TRBV4-1 and TRBJ2-5, with 9 bases identical to TRBD1. This CDR3 is 14 amino acids long. Unmatched junction bases numbered 4, after V lost 4 bases and J lost 4 bases. Germline V gene sequence: CDR1 MGHRA, CDR2 YSYEKL. The CDR3 nucleotides read TGCGCCAGCAGCCGGACAGGGGCTCGAGAGACCCAGTACTTC. Translated: CASSRTGARETQYF.

The V call is TRBV20-1, the J call TRBJ2-1; D gene unclear. V shed 0 bases and J shed 13 bases, with 10 bases lying between them. Germline V lookup: CDR1 DFQATT, CDR2 SNEGSKA (reference sequence). CDR3 length equals 11 residues. CDR3 bases: TGCAGTGCTAGAGAAACAATCGGACAGTTCTTC. Translating gives CSARETIGQFF.

The chain combines TRBV2 with TRBJ2-1; TRBD2 might be the D (5 bases). Germline loops: CDR1 SNHLY, CDR2 FYNNEI. The CDR3 runs to 12 residues. V gave up 3 bases and J gave up 9 bases, with 9 bases separating them. The CDR3 here is CASSDRGPEQFF. Written as DNA, the CDR3 is TGTGCCAGCAGTGACCGAGGGCCTGAGCAGTTCTTC.

V is TRBV7-2 and J is TRBJ2-7; the D is unclear. Trimming removed 5 bases at V and 0 bases at J, with 5 bases between. Germline V gives CDR1 SGHTA, CDR2 FQGNSA. This CDR3 has 12 amino acids. The CDR3: CASSPPSYEQYF. In DNA form, the CDR3 reads TGTGCCAGCAGCCCTCCCTCCTACGAGCAGTACTTC.

The J gene is TRBJ2-3, the V gene TRBV10-3; TRBD1 or TRBD2 may be the D gene (5 bases each). The ends were cut back, 8 bases at V and 9 bases at J, with 15 bases in the middle. In germline, CDR1 is ENHRY, CDR2 SYGVKD. The length of the CDR3 is 12 residues. The CDR3 reads CAIGGSEGTQYF. Written as DNA, the CDR3 is TGTGCCATCGGGGGTTCGGAAGGGACGCAGTATTTT.

The chain couples TRBV7-9 to TRBJ2-4, with 9 bases identical to TRBD1. In germline, CDR1 is SEHNR, CDR2 FQNEAQ (reference sequence). With 4 bases clipped from V and 0 bases from J, the junction kept 7 bases outside the gene matches. The CDR3 runs 17 residues. This CDR3 is CASSSGTGFGAKNIQYF. CDR3 nucleotide sequence: TGTGCCAGCAGCTCAGGGACAGGGTTTGGAGCCAAAAACATTCAGTACTTC.

The rearrangement uses TRBV15 and TRBJ1-3; the match to TRBD1 covers 7 bases. CDR1 and CDR2 from the germline V gene are LNHNV and YYDKDF (reference sequence). This CDR3 is built from 15 residues. After removal of 5 bases from V and 2 bases from J, the junction contained 6 bases not matched to a gene. In nucleotides, the CDR3 is TGTGCCACCAGCCGTCCGACAGGGACTGGAAACACCATATATTTT. This encodes CATSRPTGTGNTIYF.

The genes are TRBV9 and TRBJ1-1; D is uncertain. The CDR3 extends over 14 amino acids. V shed 0 bases and J shed 0 bases, with 6 bases lying between them. Germline V CDR1 and CDR2: SGDLS, YYNGEE. CDR3 region: CASSVGGMNTEAFF. In DNA form, the CDR3 reads TGTGCCAGCAGCGTAGGTGGGATGAACACTGAAGCTTTCTTT.

V usage is TRBV12-3 or TRBV12-4 and J usage is TRBJ1-1; TRBD1 is a possible D gene (5 bases). The V end lost 5 bases, the J end lost 8 bases, and 15 bases lay between the germline ends. This CDR3 is 13 amino acids long. In DNA form, the CDR3 reads TGTGCCAGCAGTCACGATGGGGGGGGAGAAGCTTTCTTT. Translating it yields CASSHDGGGEAFF.

This clonotype was seen a handful of times. This chain joins TRBV12-3 or TRBV12-4 and TRBJ2-5; D perhaps matches TRBD1 (7 bases). The length of the CDR3 is 15 residues. Trimming pared 5 bases from V and 3 bases from J, leaving 16 bases between. This CDR3 reads CASSPRRGEKETQYF. The CDR3 DNA is TGTGCCAGCAGTCCTCGCAGGGGGGAGAAAGAGACCCAGTACTTC.

The chain employs TRBV6-2 or TRBV6-3 and TRBJ2-7; D gene uncertain. With 6 bases removed from V and 7 bases from J, the gap between germline ends came to 13 bases. Germline V lookup: CDR1 MNHEY, CDR2 SVGEGT. The CDR3 is 12 residues long. CDR3 nucleotides: TGTGCCAGCAGCACCCTTCGTTGGGAGCAGTACTTC. This translates into CASSTLRWEQYF.

V is TRBV7-2 and J is TRBJ1-5; D not certain. The germline CDR1 and CDR2 sequences are SGHTA and FQGNSA. This CDR3 contains 17 residues. V lost 0 bases to trimming and J lost 0 bases, with 12 bases between them. The CDR3 DNA sequence: TGTGCCAGCAGCTTAGCCGGTGGCAGCTATAGCAATCAGCCCCAGCATTTT. Its protein is CASSLAGGSYSNQPQHF.

The V call is TRBV18, the J call TRBJ1-4, with D tentatively TRBD1 (5 bases). The V gene's germline CDR1 is KGHSH and CDR2 LQKENI. The CDR3 is made up of 13 amino acids. V was trimmed by 3 bases and J by 11 bases, leaving 13 bases between them. This CDR3 is CASSPKKGTKLFF. CDR3 DNA sequence: TGTGCCAGCTCACCCAAGAAGGGGACTAAACTGTTTTTT. The full variable domain, completed using reference TRBV18 and TRBJ1-4, is NAGVMQNPRHLVRRRGQEARLRCSPMKGHSHVYWYRQLPEEGLKFMVYLQKENIIDESGMPKERFSAEFPKEGPSILRIQQVVRGDSAAYFCASSPKKGTKLFFGSGTQLSVL.

The genes are TRBV10-3 and TRBJ2-1; possibly TRBD1 for D (6 bases). Per the germline V gene, CDR1 is ENHRY and CDR2 is SYGVKD. The CDR3 is 15 amino acids. V lost 2 bases and J lost 2, with 10 bases in between. CDR3 nucleotides: TGTGCCATCAGTGAGAGTCAGGGGCCCTACAATGAGCAGTTCTTC. This encodes CAISESQGPYNEQFF.

This chain connects TRBV19 to TRBJ1-5, with a possible D match to TRBD1 (6 bases). The V end was cut by 6 bases, the J end by 4 bases, with 16 bases between. The germline V gene encodes CDR1 LNHDA and CDR2 SQIVND (reference sequence). The length of the CDR3 is 15 residues. The CDR3 DNA sequence: TGTGCCAGTAGGTCTCTCGGACAGCAAAATCAGCCCCAGCATTTT. Protein product: CASRSLGQQNQPQHF.

This chain joins TRBV6-1 and TRBJ1-5; D remains unclear. The V end was cut by 6 bases, the J end by 1 base, with 10 bases between. Germline CDR1 and CDR2: MNHNS and SASEGT. The CDR3 loop spans 14 amino acids. As DNA, the CDR3 is TGTGCCAGCAGAGTGGACGCGAGCAATCAGCCCCAGCATTTT. Amino acid sequence: CASRVDASNQPQHF.

The chain recombines TRBV5-5 with TRBJ2-2; D may be TRBD1 (5 bases). V dropped 4 bases and J dropped 5 bases, with 15 bases sitting between them. Germline assignment: CDR1 SGHKS and CDR2 YYEKEE (reference sequence). The CDR3 covers 15 residues. CDR3 sequence (DNA): TGTGCCAGCAGCCTACAGGCTACTTTGACCGGGGAGCTGTTTTTT. Its translation is CASSLQATLTGELFF.

In this sample, this clonotype turned up a few times. One end of the junction fails to match germline, which may point to a read error. CDR3: CASRFSGGSNQPQHF. As DNA, the CDR3 is TGTGCCAGCCGTTTTTCAGGGGGGAGCAATCAGCCCCAGCATTTT. V gene TRBV27 combines with J gene TRBJ1-5; 7 positions match TRBD1. In germline, CDR1 is MNHEY, CDR2 SMNVEV (reference sequence). CDR3 length: 15 amino acids.

The genes are TRBV15 and TRBJ1-5, with TRBD1 identical over 10 bases. Germline V gene lookup returns CDR1 LNHNV and CDR2 YYDKDF (reference sequence). The CDR3 sequence is 17 residues long. Trimming took 1 base from V and 4 from J; bases not matched to a gene: 7. The CDR3 DNA sequence: TGTGCCACCAGCAGAGGAACCGGGACAGGGGTAAATCAGCCCCAGCATTTT. Protein sequence: CATSRGTGTGVNQPQHF.

This clonotype was detected only a few times. The gene calls are TRBV19 and TRBJ1-3, with D unclear. The CDR3 contains 13 residues. Trimming removed 7 bases at V and 0 bases at J, with 7 bases between. Per the germline V gene, CDR1 is LNHDA and CDR2 is SQIVND (reference sequence). CDR3 nucleotide sequence: TGTGCCAGTACCGGGCACTCTGGAAACACCATATATTTT. It encodes CASTGHSGNTIYF.